These 20 T cell receptor beta chains were sequenced from one sample in a study of cytomegalovirus exposure and HLA in healthy donors (dated by TCRdb to about 2017). The library was built by means of the immunoSEQ multiplex PCR assay. For the multiplex PCR, a mixture combining 60 forward primers for TCR Vbeta segments and 13 reverse primers for TCR Jbeta segments was used. In its TCRdb copy, this immuneACCESS table keeps in-frame sequences only and misses some clones. Where compared with another copy, unresolved V genes explain less than half of these, and the others have no known cause. Recorded for this sample are approximately 170,000 clones; roughly 80% of them occurred a single time. The leading ten clones occupy around 0.8% of the sample. The sample consisted of PBMCs. The receptors come from a woman between 18 and 30 years old in good health and CMV-seronegative.

The V and J genes are TRBV12-5 and TRBJ1-1; D gene uncertain. The CDR3 sequence is 14 residues long. CDR1 and CDR2 (germline): LGHNT, FRNRAP. The germline V and J ends were trimmed by 3 bases and 4 bases, with 12 bases remaining between them. The CDR3 here is CASGFGREGTEAFF. The CDR3 nucleotides are TGTGCTAGTGGTTTCGGGAGGGAGGGCACTGAAGCTTTCTTT.

Worth noting for this clone: At the DNA level, this CDR3 is encoded by other sequences in the same sample as well. The gene calls are TRBV2 and TRBJ2-7; 10 bases are shared with TRBD1. CDR3 size: 14 residues. Germline CDR1 and CDR2: SNHLY and FYNNEI. Trimming at V came to 6 bases and at J to 3 bases, leaving 5 bases not matched to a gene. The CDR3 DNA follows: TGTGCCAGCAGGACCGGGACAGGGGACTACGAGCAGTACTTC. Protein product: CASRTGTGDYEQYF.

V usage is TRBV11-2 and J usage is TRBJ2-6; possibly TRBD1 for D (6 bases). V lost 5 bases and J lost 0, with 14 bases in between. The V gene's germline CDR1 is SGHAT and CDR2 FQNNGV. This CDR3 comprises 17 residues. CDR3 loop: CASSPTIRGSGANVLTF. CDR3 coding DNA: TGTGCCAGCAGCCCCACCATCAGGGGCTCTGGGGCCAACGTCCTGACTTTC.

This clone has a handful of counts. V usage is TRBV30 and J usage is TRBJ2-2; D remains unclear. The CDR3 loop spans 15 amino acids. Trimming cost V 3 bases and J 3 bases, with 14 bases left between them. Per the germline V gene, CDR1 is GTSNPN and CDR2 is SVGIG (reference sequence). The CDR3 spells CAWRGKQGDTGELFF. In nucleotides, the CDR3 is TGTGCCTGGAGAGGCAAGCAAGGAGACACCGGGGAGCTGTTTTTT.

The gene calls are TRBV7-9 and TRBJ2-3; D perhaps matches TRBD2 (6 bases). V lost 5 bases to trimming and J lost 6 bases, with 15 bases between them. CDR3 length equals 14 residues. The germline V gene encodes CDR1 SEHNR and CDR2 FQNEAQ (reference sequence). CDR3 DNA: TGTGCCAGCAGCGAGACTAGTTTAACGGATACGCAGTATTTT. It is translated as CASSETSLTDTQYF.

The chain recombines TRBV15 with TRBJ2-2; perhaps TRBD2 as D (5 bases). CDR3 size: 14 residues. CDR1 and CDR2 (germline): LNHNV, YYDKDF (reference sequence). Trimming took 7 bases from V and 0 from J, leaving 9 bases between them. CDR3 amino acids: CATKVATNTGELFF. The CDR3, as DNA: TGTGCCACCAAAGTAGCGACGAACACCGGGGAGCTGTTTTTT.

The chain joins TRBV6-1 to TRBJ1-1; a possible D gene is TRBD1 (5 bases). This CDR3 has 13 residues. The V gene lost 4 bases and the J gene lost 4 bases, with 10 bases spanning the gap. Germline CDR1 and CDR2: MNHNS and SASEGT. The CDR3 nucleotides read TGTGCCAGCAGTGCAGGGTCCTCCACTGAAGCTTTCTTT. It yields the protein CASSAGSSTEAFF.

J is TRBJ2-5 and V is TRBV5-1; tentative D call: TRBD1 (6 bases). Looked up from germline, CDR1 is SGHRS and CDR2 is YFSETQ. The CDR3 consists of 14 residues. V lost 3 bases and J lost 2, with 11 bases in between. The CDR3 bases are TGCGCCAGCAGCTCGAGGGGACAACAAGAGACCCAGTACTTC. This codes for CASSSRGQQETQYF.

The chain carries TRBV5-4 and TRBJ2-3; perhaps TRBD2 as D (7 bases). Trimming took off 4 bases at V and 1 base at J, with 16 bases between the two ends. Germline CDR1 and CDR2: SGHNT and YYREEE (reference sequence). CDR3 size: 16 residues. The CDR3 DNA sequence: TGTGCCAGCAGCCTGGGGGGGCGGCGGGGCACAGATACGCAGTATTTT. Translated: CASSLGGRRGTDTQYF.

The chain couples TRBV27 to TRBJ1-1, with 8 bases that match TRBD1. This CDR3 region has 14 residues. Germline loops: CDR1 MNHEY, CDR2 SMNVEV (reference sequence). V dropped 7 bases and J dropped 1; count of bases not matched to a gene: 5. For the CDR3, the DNA is TGTGCCAGCAAGACAGGGGCCGGGAACACTGAAGCTTTCTTT. Protein sequence: CASKTGAGNTEAFF.

Here the CDR3 reads CASSRDRESGELFF. The CDR3 DNA is TGTGCCAGTAGTAGGGACAGGGAATCCGGGGAGCTGTTTTTT. This chain connects TRBV19 to TRBJ2-2; 9 positions agree with TRBD1. CDR3 length: 14 amino acids. V shed 4 bases, J shed 6 bases, and the junction held 3 bases outside the gene matches. Germline V gives CDR1 LNHDA, CDR2 SQIVND (reference sequence). Full variable domain (remainder filled in from reference TRBV19 and TRBJ2-2): DGGITQSPKYLFRKEGQNVTLSCEQNLNHDAMYWYRQDPGQGLRLIYYSQIVNDFQKGDIAEGYSVSREKKESFPLTVTSAQKNPTAFYLCASSRDRESGELFFGEGSRLTVL.

This sequence joins TRBV4-1 and TRBJ2-5; 9 bases are a match to TRBD1. CDR3 length: 16 residues. Germline assignment: CDR1 MGHRA and CDR2 YSYEKL. The V gene end was trimmed by 4 bases and the J gene end by 1 base; junction bases not matched to a gene: 7. The CDR3 spells CASSRQDRGPQETQYF. CDR3 nucleotide sequence: TGCGCCAGCAGCCGACAGGACAGGGGACCCCAAGAGACCCAGTACTTC.

In nucleotides, the CDR3 is TGCAGCGTTGAAGGGACAGGGGGCTTGTACGAGCAGTACTTC. Amino acid sequence: CSVEGTGGLYEQYF. This chain links TRBV29-1 with TRBJ2-7, with 11 bases lining up with TRBD1. The V and J ends lost 1 base and 4 bases, in that order; junction bases with no gene match: 3. This CDR3 region has 14 residues. CDR1 and CDR2 from the germline V gene are SQVTM and ANQGSEA.

J is TRBJ2-2 and V is TRBV5-6; no firm D call. This CDR3 has 15 amino acids. From germline, CDR1 is SGHDT and CDR2 YYEEEE. The V gene lost 0 bases and the J gene lost 6 bases, with 12 bases spanning the gap. The CDR3 loop is CASSLGLGLSGELFF. The CDR3 nucleotides read TGTGCCAGCAGCTTGGGGCTAGGCCTCTCCGGGGAGCTGTTTTTT.

The V call is TRBV27, the J call TRBJ2-1, with TRBD2 matching over 10 bases. The CDR3 runs to 14 residues. The junction had 14 bases not matched to a gene; V was cut back by 6 bases and J by 15 bases. The germline CDR1 and CDR2 sequences are MNHEY and SMNVEV (reference sequence). The chain's CDR3 is CASSPIGASGSPFF. The CDR3 DNA sequence: TGTGCCAGCAGCCCGATTGGGGCTAGCGGGAGTCCGTTCTTC.

J is TRBJ2-3 and V is TRBV5-1; a possible D gene is TRBD2 (5 bases). Germline lookup yields CDR1 SGHRS and CDR2 YFSETQ. CDR3 length equals 14 residues. Trimming removed 1 base at V and 6 bases at J, with 12 bases between. Here the CDR3 DNA reads TGCGCCAGCAGCTTGACCCGGGGTGGTGATACGCAGTATTTT. Protein product: CASSLTRGGDTQYF.

This clone was counted a few times. This chain joins TRBV2 and TRBJ2-1; D is perhaps TRBD2 (5 bases). Germline V lookup: CDR1 SNHLY, CDR2 FYNNEI. V lost 5 bases and J lost 3, with 8 bases in between. The CDR3 consists of 13 residues. For the CDR3, the DNA is TGTGCCAGCAGTTCGGAGGTCTACAATGAGCAGTTCTTC. It encodes CASSSEVYNEQFF.

The gene calls are TRBV10-1 and TRBJ2-5; 8 bases are shared with TRBD2. The CDR3 consists of 16 residues. J was trimmed by 5 bases and V by 2 bases; bases with no gene match: 10. Germline CDR1 WNHNN, CDR2 SYGVQD (reference sequence). CDR3 coding DNA: TGCGCCAGCAGTGAGAGGGGACTAGTCGGTTGGGAGACCCAGTACTTC. It yields the protein CASSERGLVGWETQYF.

This chain uses TRBV5-1 with TRBJ2-2; D may be TRBD1 (6 bases). The CDR3 has 15 amino acids. The V gene lost 6 bases and the J gene lost 6 bases, with 18 bases spanning the gap. Germline assignment: CDR1 SGHRS and CDR2 YFSETQ. In DNA, the CDR3 is TGCGCCAGCATTCCAGGGACATCCTGGGCCGGGGAGCTGTTTTTT. Protein: CASIPGTSWAGELFF. Using reference TRBV5-1 and TRBJ2-2 for the parts outside the CDR3, the full variable domain is KAGVTQTPRYLIKTRGQQVTLSCSPISGHRSVSWYQQTPGQGLQFLFEYFSETQRNKGNFPGRFSGRQFSNSRSEMNVSTLELGDSALYLCASIPGTSWAGELFFGEGSRLTVL.

The rearrangement joins TRBV7-8 to TRBJ2-2; D is undetermined. Germline CDR1 SGHVS, CDR2 FQNEAQ. V gave up 6 bases and J gave up 2 bases, with 7 bases separating them. This CDR3 has 13 amino acids. Written as DNA, the CDR3 is TGTGCCAGCAGTTATCTTAACACCGGGGAGCTGTTTTTT. Protein sequence: CASSYLNTGELFF.